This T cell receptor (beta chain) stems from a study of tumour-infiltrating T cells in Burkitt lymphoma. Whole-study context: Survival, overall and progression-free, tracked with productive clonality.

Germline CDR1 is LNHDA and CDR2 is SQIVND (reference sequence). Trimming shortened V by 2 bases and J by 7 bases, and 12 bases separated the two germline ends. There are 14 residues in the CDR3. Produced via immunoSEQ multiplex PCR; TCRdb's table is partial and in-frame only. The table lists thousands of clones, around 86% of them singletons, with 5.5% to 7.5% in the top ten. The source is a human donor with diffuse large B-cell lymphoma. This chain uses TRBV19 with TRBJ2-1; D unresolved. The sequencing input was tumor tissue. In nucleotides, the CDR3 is TGTGCCAGTAGTATATCGCTGGTACTAAATGAGCAGTTCTTC. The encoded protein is CASSISLVLNEQFF.